The 23 T cell receptor beta chains in this list originate from one sample, sequenced in a study of blood T cell repertoires in COVID-19. TCRdb keeps only in-frame clones here, not all; method: immunoSEQ multiplex PCR. The sample consists of 150,000 to 200,000 clones, about 80% of them appearing once. Sequencing was carried out using peripheral blood. These receptor sequences come from a human donor with acute or convalescent COVID-19. The donor label of this sample is uncertain.

J is TRBJ2-1 and V is TRBV5-1; 13 positions match TRBD2. Germline loops: CDR1 SGHRS, CDR2 YFSETQ. The J segment lost 8 bases and the V segment lost 3 bases, leaving 5 bases of the junction unmatched. This CDR3 spans 15 amino acids. The DNA of the CDR3 is TGCGCCAGCAGCTATGGACTAGCGGGAGTGGATGAGCAGTTCTTC. It translates to CASSYGLAGVDEQFF.

A few counts support this clone. The chain combines TRBV30 with TRBJ2-7; the match to TRBD2 covers 7 bases. V gave up 2 bases and J gave up 0 bases; unmatched junction bases: 7. This CDR3 has 15 amino acids. Germline CDR1 is GTSNPN and CDR2 is SVGIG (reference sequence). The CDR3 DNA sequence: TGTGCCTGGAGTAGGGCCGGGGGGTTCTCCTACGAGCAGTACTTC. Translated, it gives CAWSRAGGFSYEQYF. The variable domain in full, with the rest retrieved from reference TRBV30 and TRBJ2-7, is SQTIHQWPATLVQPVGSPLSLECTVEGTSNPNLYWYRQAAGRGLQLLFYSVGIGQISSEVPQNLSASRPQDRQFILSSKKLLLSDSGFYLCAWSRAGGFSYEQYFGPGTRLTVT.

The gene calls are TRBV27 and TRBJ2-7; 9 nucleotides align to TRBD1. J gave up 3 bases and V 2 bases, and 5 bases lay outside the gene matches. Germline CDR1 is MNHEY and CDR2 is SMNVEV (reference sequence). CDR3 length: 15 amino acids. This chain's CDR3 is CASSLKGTGIYEQYF. Here the CDR3 DNA reads TGTGCCAGCAGTTTAAAGGGGACAGGGATCTACGAGCAGTACTTC.

V and J are TRBV9 and TRBJ2-2; the D is unclear. Trimming removed 0 bases at V and 3 bases at J, with 9 bases between. The CDR3 length is 15 residues. Germline V gene sequence: CDR1 SGDLS, CDR2 YYNGEE. The CDR3 DNA is TGTGCCAGCAGCGTAGCCGGGTCGGACACCGGGGAGCTGTTTTTT. This gives the protein CASSVAGSDTGELFF.

The chain recombines TRBV11-2 with TRBJ2-5, with a possible D match to TRBD1 (6 bases). CDR1 is SGHAT and CDR2 is FQNNGV in the germline V gene. The V end lost 2 bases, the J end lost 0 bases, and 13 bases lay between the germline ends. The CDR3 length is 16 residues. The CDR3: CASSLWARGYQETQYF. CDR3 nucleotide sequence: TGTGCCAGCAGCTTATGGGCCAGGGGATACCAAGAGACCCAGTACTTC.

This clone was counted a few times. The rearrangement joins TRBV4-1 to TRBJ2-2; no clear D. CDR1 MGHRA and CDR2 YSYEKL come from the germline V gene. CDR3 length equals 13 residues. The ends were cut back, 1 base at V and 8 bases at J, with 8 bases in the middle. DNA for the CDR3: TGCGCCAGCAGCCAAGGAGACAATGGGGAGCTGTTTTTT. It is translated as CASSQGDNGELFF.

The chain combines TRBV28 with TRBJ2-7, with 8 positions matching TRBD2. J gave up 4 bases and V 6 bases, and 11 bases lay outside the gene matches. Germline V CDR1 and CDR2: MDHEN, SYDVKM. The CDR3 is 15 residues long. The DNA of the CDR3 is TGTGCCAGCAGATACTCCGGGACTAGTCCATACGAGCAGTACTTC. Translation gives CASRYSGTSPYEQYF.

The chain combines TRBV19 with TRBJ1-1, with D perhaps TRBD1 (6 bases). The germline V gene encodes CDR1 LNHDA and CDR2 SQIVND (reference sequence). The CDR3 spans 15 residues. V was clipped by 4 bases and J by 0 bases, with 12 bases between them. The CDR3 reads CASSTDRTMNTEAFF. The CDR3 DNA follows: TGTGCCAGTAGTACCGACAGGACCATGAACACTGAAGCTTTCTTT.

The rearrangement joins TRBV6-5 to TRBJ2-7; TRBD1 is a possible D gene (6 bases). The CDR3 is 14 amino acids. The ends were cut back, 5 bases at V and 5 bases at J, with 16 bases in the middle. Germline V CDR1 and CDR2: MNHEY, SVGAGI. Here the CDR3 reads CASSTQGGYDEQYF. DNA of the CDR3: TGTGCCAGCAGTACCCAAGGGGGTTACGACGAGCAGTACTTC.

The chain joins TRBV9 to TRBJ2-2, with 7 nucleotides matching TRBD2. Germline CDR1 reads SGDLS; CDR2 reads YYNGEE. V lost 4 bases to trimming and J lost 3 bases; unmatched junction nucleotides: 9. The CDR3 covers 16 residues. The CDR3 bases are TGTGCCAGCAGCCCCGGGAAGCGGGATGACACCGGGGAGCTGTTTTTT. It translates to CASSPGKRDDTGELFF.

This clone was seen just once. The chain couples TRBV7-9 to TRBJ2-5; 10 bases agree with TRBD2. The ends lost 5 bases at V and 3 bases at J; junction bases unmatched: 3. Per germline, CDR1 SEHNR and CDR2 FQNEAQ (reference sequence). The CDR3 has 14 amino acids. Written as DNA, the CDR3 is TGTGCCAGCAGCCTCGGACTAGCGGAAGAGACCCAGTACTTC. It encodes CASSLGLAEETQYF. Based on the CDR3 plus reference TRBV7-9 and TRBJ2-5, the full variable domain is DTGVSQNPRHKITKRGQNVTFRCDPISEHNRLYWYRQTLGQGPEFLTYFQNEAQLEKSRLLSDRFSAERPKGSFSTLEIQRTEQGDSAMYLCASSLGLAEETQYFGPGTRLLVL.

This clone was counted once. The rearrangement links TRBV19 to TRBJ2-5; D call uncertain. V was clipped by 2 bases and J by 4 bases, with 11 bases between them. CDR3 length equals 14 residues. CDR1 and CDR2 from the germline V gene are LNHDA and SQIVND (reference sequence). The CDR3 nucleotides read TGTGCCAGTAGTATAAACCCGGGTGGAGAGACCCAGTACTTC. This encodes CASSINPGGETQYF.

This clone was seen only once. This chain uses TRBV5-1 with TRBJ2-2; possible D gene TRBD1, 6 bases. The CDR3 length is 17 residues. Germline V lookup: CDR1 SGHRS, CDR2 YFSETQ. The V and J ends lost 4 bases and 5 bases respectively, with 21 bases between them. The CDR3 spells CASSPEARGFRTGELFF. The CDR3 DNA follows: TGCGCCAGCAGCCCGGAAGCAAGGGGGTTTCGGACCGGGGAGCTGTTTTTT.

This rearrangement joins TRBV28 to TRBJ2-7; 8 nucleotides match TRBD1. The CDR3 has 12 amino acids. The V gene end was trimmed by 2 bases and the J gene end by 12 bases; junction bases not matched to a gene: 6. Germline CDR1 and CDR2: MDHEN and SYDVKM. CDR3 sequence: CASSLGSDRGYF. The CDR3, as DNA: TGTGCCAGCAGTTTAGGTAGCGACAGGGGGTACTTC.

The chain uses TRBV2 and TRBJ2-7; 9 nucleotides align to TRBD1. Germline values: CDR1 SNHLY, CDR2 FYNNEI. The CDR3 consists of 12 residues. After removal of 7 bases from V and 3 bases from J, the junction contained 1 base not matched to a gene. The CDR3 region is CASTGQGYEQYF. The CDR3 nucleotides read TGTGCCAGCACGGGACAGGGCTACGAGCAGTACTTC.

The V and J genes are TRBV4-1 and TRBJ1-5; 8 nucleotides match TRBD1. V shed 1 base, J shed 7 bases, and the junction held 3 bases outside the gene matches. Germline V CDR1 and CDR2: MGHRA, YSYEKL. The CDR3 extends over 14 amino acids. The CDR3 loop reads CASSQGQGRQPQHF. CDR3 nucleotide sequence: TGCGCCAGCAGCCAAGGACAGGGGCGACAGCCCCAGCATTTT.

The table lists this clone with a few counts. V and J are TRBV5-6 and TRBJ2-7; TRBD1 might be the D (6 bases). Looked up from germline, CDR1 is SGHDT and CDR2 is YYEEEE. The CDR3 runs to 13 residues. Trimming stripped 4 bases from V and 3 bases from J, with 11 bases between. CDR3 sequence (DNA): TGTGCCAGCAGCCTATACAGGGACTACGAGCAGTACTTC. This codes for CASSLYRDYEQYF.

The V gene is TRBV10-3, the J gene TRBJ1-1; 7 bases align to TRBD1. Germline lookup yields CDR1 ENHRY and CDR2 SYGVKD. J was trimmed by 8 bases and V by 6 bases; bases with no gene match: 9. The CDR3 sequence is 13 residues long. This CDR3 is CAISPDRAVEAFF. The CDR3 nucleotides read TGTGCCATCAGCCCCGACAGGGCAGTGGAAGCTTTCTTT.

V is TRBV19 and J is TRBJ2-1, with TRBD1 identical over 10 bases. The V segment lost 5 bases and the J segment 7 bases; nucleotides outside the gene matches: 2. The germline CDR1 and CDR2 sequences are LNHDA and SQIVND (reference sequence). The CDR3 loop spans 13 amino acids. CDR3 DNA sequence: TGTGCCAGTAGTCGACAGGGGGCGAATGAGCAGTTCTTC. Protein product: CASSRQGANEQFF.

This sequence joins TRBV29-1 and TRBJ1-2, with 11 bases aligning to TRBD1. The CDR3 loop spans 13 amino acids. J gave up 10 bases and V 6 bases, and 10 bases lay outside the gene matches. From germline, CDR1 is SQVTM and CDR2 ANQGSEA. The CDR3 sequence: CSVGNRDRGDYTF. The CDR3 coding sequence is TGCAGCGTGGGGAACCGGGACAGGGGGGACTACACCTTC.

The sample holds one count of this clone. The V gene is TRBV5-4, the J gene TRBJ1-5; no definite D call. Germline V CDR1 and CDR2: SGHNT, YYREEE (reference sequence). This CDR3 comprises 13 residues. Trimming took off 3 bases at V and 15 bases at J, with 19 bases between the two ends. The CDR3 here is CASSSSKSDRPHF. In DNA, the CDR3 is TGTGCCAGCAGCTCTAGTAAGTCTGATCGGCCGCATTTT.

In its sample, this clone was seen once. The chain has TRBV19 and TRBJ1-1; TRBD1 might be the D (5 bases). Per germline, CDR1 LNHDA and CDR2 SQIVND (reference sequence). The CDR3 length is 13 residues. The ends were cut back, 5 bases at V and 1 base at J, with 8 bases in the middle. The CDR3 region is CASSVQGNTEAFF. CDR3 in DNA: TGTGCCAGTAGTGTCCAGGGGAACACTGAAGCTTTCTTT.

This clone was seen just once. The CDR3 is CASSLAQGVSYNEQFF. In DNA form, the CDR3 reads TGCGCCAGCAGCTTGGCTCAGGGGGTCTCCTACAATGAGCAGTTCTTC. This rearrangement joins TRBV5-1 to TRBJ2-1, with 7 bases that match TRBD1. The CDR3 covers 16 residues. V was clipped by 0 bases and J by 0 bases; unmatched bases: 3. The V gene's germline CDR1 is SGHRS and CDR2 YFSETQ.